A few counts support the clone carrying this TCR beta chain. Its target is unknown. CDR3 length: 13 amino acids. J was trimmed by 7 bases and V by 4 bases; bases with no gene match: 4. The germline V gene encodes CDR1 MNHEY and CDR2 SVGAGI. This entry is derived from a study of T cells after yellow fever vaccination. Study-wide points: There was a small share of clonotypes that showed up in both the CD4 and CD8 compartments.

MiXCR, applied by TCRdb to the 5' RACE reads, yields one record per CDR3 protein. The sample holds about 350,000 distinct CDR3 sequences; roughly 4% are singletons and the top ten take about 26%. This sequence joins TRBV6-5 and TRBJ2-1; 7 bases map to TRBD1. The sample here was PBMCs, taken 5 days after the yellow fever booster vaccination. The TCR comes from a man aged 18 to 29 who received the YFV17D yellow fever vaccine. This chain's CDR3 is CASSWTGLNEQFF. The CDR3 nucleotides read TGTGCCAGCAGTTGGACAGGCCTAAATGAGCAGTTCTTC.